This T cell receptor beta chain was observed in a study of a mutant IDH1 vaccine in newly diagnosed glioma. This clone showed up just once. Its specificity is not known. Germline-derived CDR1 and CDR2 are LNHDA and SQIVND (reference sequence). V was clipped by 8 bases and J by 7 bases, with 5 bases between them. There are 9 residues in the CDR3. Study-wide results and caveats: Pseudoprogression appeared independent of alterations in top peripheral clonotypes.

Measured with immunoSEQ multiplex PCR; TCRdb has only the in-frame clones, and not every one. The sample contains around 50,000 clones, more than 60% of which appear only once. Time point: week 35, safety follow-up. Each dose of the vaccine consisted of 300 ug of mutant IDH1 20-mer peptide, with topical imiquimod. The receptor was derived from a middle-aged man with glioma. V is TRBV19 and J is TRBJ1-2; D ambiguous. The material sequenced was PBMCs, taken from a glioma patient whose treatment included an IDH1 peptide vaccine. CDR3 region: CASEGGYTF. CDR3 bases: TGTGCCAGTGAAGGTGGCTACACCTTC.